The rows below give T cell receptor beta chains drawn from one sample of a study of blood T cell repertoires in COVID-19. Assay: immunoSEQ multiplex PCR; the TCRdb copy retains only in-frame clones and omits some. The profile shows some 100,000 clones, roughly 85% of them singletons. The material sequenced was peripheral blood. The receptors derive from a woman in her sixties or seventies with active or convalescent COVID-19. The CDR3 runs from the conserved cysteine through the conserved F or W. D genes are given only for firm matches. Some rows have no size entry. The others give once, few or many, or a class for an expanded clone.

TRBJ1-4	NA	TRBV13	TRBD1	TGTGCCAGCAGCTTCGGACAGGTTAATGAAAAACTGTTTTTT	CASSFGQVNEKLFF
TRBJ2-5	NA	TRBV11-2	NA	TGTGCCAGCGAATGGGCTAACCAAGAGACCCAGTACTTC	CASEWANQETQYF
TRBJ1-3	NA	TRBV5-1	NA	TGCGCCAGCAGCCAGGAGGCGGGTGCCGGAAACACCATATATTTT	CASSQEAGAGNTIYF
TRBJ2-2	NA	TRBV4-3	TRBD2	TGCGCCAGCAGCCAAGATCAACTAGCGGGAGTAAACACCGGGGAGCTGTTTTTT	CASSQDQLAGVNTGELFF
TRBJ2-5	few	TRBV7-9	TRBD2	TGTGCCAGCAGCCCCGGACTAGCGGGGGTTTCGGAGACCCAGTACTTC	CASSPGLAGVSETQYF
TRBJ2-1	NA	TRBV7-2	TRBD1	TGTGCCAGCAGCCCGCTACAGGGGATCGGTGAGCAGTTCTTC	CASSPLQGIGEQFF
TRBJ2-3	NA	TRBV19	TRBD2	TGTGCCAGTAGTCTCCATCGGGGGGTCAGCACAGATACGCAGTATTTT	CASSLHRGVSTDTQYF
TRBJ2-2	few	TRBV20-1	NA	TGCAGTGCTAGTGTCGGGGAAGGGGAGCTGTTTTTT	CSASVGEGELFF
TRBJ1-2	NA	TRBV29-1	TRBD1	TGCAGCGTTGTTGGTCACAGGGGGGAGTATGGCTACACCTTC	CSVVGHRGEYGYTF
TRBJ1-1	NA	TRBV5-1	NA	TGCGCCAGCAGCTTGGGGCCCAGACAGAACACTGAAGCTTTCTTT	CASSLGPRQNTEAFF
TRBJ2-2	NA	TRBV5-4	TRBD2	TGTGCCAGCAGCTTGGGGACTAGCGGGAGATTCAGGACCGGGGAGCTGTTTTTT	CASSLGTSGRFRTGELFF
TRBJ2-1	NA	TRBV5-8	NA	TGTGCCAGCAGCTGGGACACTGGATACTCCTACAATGAGCAGTTCTTC	CASSWDTGYSYNEQFF
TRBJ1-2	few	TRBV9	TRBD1	TGTGCCAGCAGCGGGAGACAGGGGAGAAGTTATGATGGCTACACCTTC	CASSGRQGRSYDGYTF
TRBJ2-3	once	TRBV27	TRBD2	TGTGCCAGCAGGGAACTAGCGGGGGGGCCGGGTACGCAGTATTTT	CASRELAGGPGTQYF
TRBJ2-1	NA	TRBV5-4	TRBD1	TGTGCCAGCAGCCTGGGGACAGAGTATTACAATGAGCAGTTCTTC	CASSLGTEYYNEQFF
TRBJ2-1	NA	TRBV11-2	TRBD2	TGTGCCAGCAGCTTATGGGGTTCCGGACTAGCGGGGGGTAATGAGCAGTTCTTC	CASSLWGSGLAGGNEQFF
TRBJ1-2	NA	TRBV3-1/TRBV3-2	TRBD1	TGTGCCAGCAGCCTCCGGGACAGTGCCGGCTACACCTTC	CASSLRDSAGYTF
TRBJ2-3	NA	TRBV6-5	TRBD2	TGTGCCAGCGCGGGAGCGGGACTTGGCGCAGATACGCAGTATTTT	CASAGAGLGADTQYF
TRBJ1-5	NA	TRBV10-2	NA	TGCGCCAGCAGTGAGTCGACCGGGGGAAGGTTCTATAGCAATCAGCCCCAGCATTTT	CASSESTGGRFYSNQPQHF
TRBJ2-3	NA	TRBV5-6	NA	TGTGCCAGCAGCAAGGGAGGCAGACTCACAGATACGCAGTATTTT	CASSKGGRLTDTQYF
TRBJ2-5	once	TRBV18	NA	TGTGCCAGCTCACCCAGCGGGGACAAAGAGACCCAGTACTTC	CASSPSGDKETQYF
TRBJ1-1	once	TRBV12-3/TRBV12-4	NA	TGTGCCAGCAGTTTAGTGGGGGGCACTGAAGCTTTCTTT	CASSLVGGTEAFF
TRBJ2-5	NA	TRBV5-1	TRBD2	TGCGCCAGCAGCCCGCCGGGACTACAAGAGACCCAGTACTTC	CASSPPGLQETQYF
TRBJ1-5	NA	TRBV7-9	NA	TGTGCCAGCAGCTTGGGGGGTTTGAGGAATCAGCCCCAGCATTTT	CASSLGGLRNQPQHF
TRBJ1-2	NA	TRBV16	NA	TGTGCCAGCAGCCATCGGGGGGGCCTCACTGGCGGTGGCTACACCTTC	CASSHRGGLTGGGYTF
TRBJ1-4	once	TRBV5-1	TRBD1	TGCGCCAGCAGCCCTGGACAGGGTGAAAAACTGTTTTTT	CASSPGQGEKLFF
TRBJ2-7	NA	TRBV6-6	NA	TGTGCCAGCAGTTATACAGACAAACTCCCCTACGAGCAGTACTTC	CASSYTDKLPYEQYF
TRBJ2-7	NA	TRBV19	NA	TGTGCCAGTAGTATGGCGAAAGACGGGGGATACGAGCAGTACTTC	CASSMAKDGGYEQYF
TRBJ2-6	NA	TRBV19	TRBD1	TGTGCCAGTAGTACAGGGGGCTCTGGGGCCAACGTCCTGACTTTC	CASSTGGSGANVLTF
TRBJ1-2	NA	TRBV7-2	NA	TGTGCCAGCAGCTCAGAAGTGTGGGGCTACACCTTC	CASSSEVWGYTF
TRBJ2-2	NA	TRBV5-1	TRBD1	TGCGCCAGCAGCCCCGGGACAGCGAACACCGGGGAGCTGTTTTTT	CASSPGTANTGELFF
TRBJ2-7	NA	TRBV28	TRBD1	TGTGCCAGCAGTTCCGGACAGGGGTACGAGCAGTACTTC	CASSSGQGYEQYF
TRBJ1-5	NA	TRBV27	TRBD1	TGTGCCAGCAGACCCGACAGGGGGCTAAAGCTAAGCAATCAGCCCCAGCATTTT	CASRPDRGLKLSNQPQHF
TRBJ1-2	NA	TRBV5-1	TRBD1	TGCGCCAGCAGCCTGGTCCCCCTAGGACAGGGATGGGATGGCTACACCTTC	CASSLVPLGQGWDGYTF
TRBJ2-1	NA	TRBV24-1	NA	TGTGCCACCAGTGAGCCAGGGAAGGTGAATGAGCAGTTCTTC	CATSEPGKVNEQFF
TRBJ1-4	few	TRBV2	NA	TGTGCCAGCAGTGGCGCCTTAGACACAACTAATGAAAAACTGTTTTTT	CASSGALDTTNEKLFF
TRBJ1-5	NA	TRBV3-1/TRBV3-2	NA	TGTGCCAGCAGCGGAGACAGGTTCCAACCCCAGCATTTT	CASSGDRFQPQHF